The entry below describes one TCR beta chain. In this sample, this clone turned up once. Its antigen is currently not known. Base-call qualities are not available, and no considerably larger clone is one nucleotide away. TCRbeta CDR3 regions were amplified from genomic DNA by means of the immunoSEQ Assay, a bias-controlled multiplex PCR. The original pipeline was this. The number of nucleated cells in each sample was estimated from the amplification of reference gene primers within the assay. To quantify the absolute abundance of each unique TCRbeta CDR3 rearrangement, sequence reads were collapsed and filtered. For each sample, productive Simpson clonality was calculated as the square root of Simpson's diversity index across productive rearrangements. TCRdb mirrors the immuneACCESS table, restricted to in-frame sequences. Some clones are absent from its copies; in checked studies, under half trace to an unresolved V gene, and the reason for the others is unknown. The V and J calls and clone size were taken over from that table, and D and trimming were inferred from the DNA. Here the sample has 110,000 or so clones; 70% to 90% occur a single time. The leading ten clones occupy about 3.6% of the sample.

Whole blood was collected in K2EDTA tubes by collaborating institutions according to the institutions' own protocols. For TCRbeta analysis, collaborators shipped samples in one of three forms: frozen whole blood, isolated PBMCs, or DNA extracted from either of those sample types. This sample was taken from a study of blood T cell repertoires in COVID-19 (dated by TCRdb to the early 2020s). General notes on the study: Samples covering the acute and convalescent phases of COVID-19 were provided by collaborators in the United States, Italy and Spain. A freely available public database, intended as a resource for researchers studying the immune response to SARS-CoV-2, is where the repertoires were released. Sample metadata almost always included a de-identified subject ID, COVID-19 status, age in years and sex. Where available, HLA class I and class II types were taken from metadata supplied by the sample provider and were not determined by assay-based typing. Samples were obtained from the ongoing ImmuneRACE study (first 160 participants) and from about 1,300 subjects provided by 6 global collaborators. The material from the prospective study consisted of cDNA or gDNA derived from T cells, B-cell-depleted T cells, or PBMCs. Subjects who had been exposed to COVID-19, were actively infected with it, or had recovered from it provided the deeply sampled blood TCRbeta repertoires that made up the dataset. On the study overall, not on this receptor specifically: Clinical and demographic metadata were provided uncurated, with the amount varying by source and participant.

The CDR3, cysteine through phenylalanine, is 15 amino acids long. Kept here is only the CDR3 DNA, which spans 45 bases and is read in frame from base 1. V is cut by 10 bases and J by 3 bases, and the space between the germline ends is 22 bases. CDR1 and CDR2 are read off the germline V gene (reference sequence) as WNHNN and SYGVQD. The source material was peripheral blood. The sequence derives from a man aged 35-49 years with acute or convalescent COVID-19. The chain employs TRBV10-1 and TRBJ2-7; the D gene is unclear. The nucleotide sequence is TGCGCCACCGTGCGTGGCACCGGAGCATGCTACGAGCAGTACTTC. Its protein product is CATVRGTGACYEQYF.